Listed below are T cell receptor beta chains from one sample, sequenced in a study of human T cells and chemical hapten exposure. TCRdb reanalysed the RACE reads using MiXCR and keeps one entry per CDR3 protein. The sample lists roughly 360,000 distinct CDR3 sequences; more than 4.5% were seen once. This specimen was whole blood, taken in connection with sensitization to the hapten diphenylcyclopropenone (DPC). These receptor sequences come from a woman in her forties or fifties with alopecia areata. Some clones in this sample may be carry-over from other donors' samples. Both conserved end residues are trimmed from each CDR3. Each record gives: V gene, J gene, clone size, CDR3 protein. Only part of the rows carry a size: once, few, many, or a class if the clone is expanded.

V: TRBV19; J: TRBJ2-2; size: many; CDR3: ASKAGALNTGELF
V: TRBV4-3; J: TRBJ1-2; size: many; CDR3: ASSQVVGGSNGYT
V: TRBV20-1; J: TRBJ1-6; size: .; CDR3: SAKTSGSINSPLH
V: TRBV27; J: TRBJ2-7; size: .; CDR3: ASRPTTKVDSTYSEQY
V: TRBV6-1; J: TRBJ2-5; size: .; CDR3: ASSDPPQETQY
V: TRBV10-3; J: TRBJ2-5; size: many; CDR3: AISESGRPEETQY
V: TRBV29-1; J: TRBJ1-2; size: many; CDR3: SVGESSYGYT
V: TRBV20-1; J: TRBJ2-2; size: .; CDR3: SARKTSGGDTGELF
V: TRBV12-3/TRBV12-4; J: TRBJ1-3; size: many; CDR3: ASSPGQGVNTIY
V: TRBV12-3/TRBV12-4; J: TRBJ1-2; size: many; CDR3: ASSSNRVGAGGGYT
V: TRBV11-2; J: TRBJ2-5; size: few; CDR3: ASSFMTSETQY
V: TRBV6-2/TRBV6-3; J: TRBJ1-1; size: many; CDR3: ASSFAHRVVTEAF
V: TRBV12-3/TRBV12-4; J: TRBJ2-1; size: many; CDR3: ASRKTSGSTYEQF
V: TRBV2; J: TRBJ2-1; size: few; CDR3: ASSSHGLAGASSYNEQF
V: TRBV29-1; J: TRBJ1-3; size: many; CDR3: SVEPGASGNTIY
V: TRBV10-1; J: TRBJ2-7; size: few; CDR3: ASSASGTSGIEQY
V: TRBV2; J: TRBJ1-1; size: many; CDR3: ATVPGLPVTEAF
V: TRBV20-1; J: TRBJ1-6; size: .; CDR3: SARGRGQGNSPLH
V: TRBV1; J: TRBJ1-1; size: .; CDR3: TSRYQRSGTGDRQLMNTEAF
V: TRBV27; J: TRBJ2-2; size: few; CDR3: ASRGGMASGGNTGELF
V: TRBV10-3; J: TRBJ1-2; size: many; CDR3: AINGERNYGYT
V: TRBV10-3; J: TRBJ1-5; size: many; CDR3: AISESGLGTTNQPQH
V: TRBV7-9; J: TRBJ2-2; size: many; CDR3: ASSFFGGRNTGELF
V: TRBV29-1; J: TRBJ2-1; size: many; CDR3: SVVYGHSSYNEQF
V: TRBV7-2; J: TRBJ2-7; size: many; CDR3: ASSSRTSVYYEQY
V: TRBV3-1; J: TRBJ1-2; size: many; CDR3: ASSQETVTMNGYT
V: TRBV27; J: TRBJ1-2; size: many; CDR3: ASSQTVSYGYT
V: TRBV29-1; J: TRBJ1-1; size: .; CDR3: SGPGQGSTEAF
V: TRBV12-3/TRBV12-4; J: TRBJ1-5; size: many; CDR3: ASSLGALQPQH
V: TRBV7-9; J: TRBJ1-6; size: many; CDR3: ASSSPTESYSPLH
V: TRBV20-1; J: TRBJ2-1; size: many; CDR3: SAHPTGIRSYNEQF
V: TRBV5-4; J: TRBJ2-7; size: many; CDR3: ASSLDPGGYEQY
V: TRBV12-3/TRBV12-4; J: TRBJ1-2; size: few; CDR3: ATSGATNYGYT
V: TRBV5-6; J: TRBJ2-7; size: few; CDR3: ASSLVSGTSGTLSYEQY
V: TRBV11-2; J: TRBJ2-7; size: many; CDR3: ASSLWGLTYEQY
V: TRBV28; J: TRBJ2-2; size: few; CDR3: ASPLQGTPGSCF
V: TRBV5-1; J: TRBJ1-5; size: many; CDR3: ASSHTRPNQPQH
V: TRBV20-1; J: TRBJ2-3; size: many; CDR3: SARDSRDSRVGDTQY
V: TRBV3-1; J: TRBJ1-2; size: many; CDR3: ASSPTGYGYT
V: TRBV27; J: TRBJ2-5; size: many; CDR3: ASSSAGAQETQY
V: TRBV9; J: TRBJ2-7; size: .; CDR3: ASSNRDRGIEQY
V: TRBV5-1; J: TRBJ2-5; size: many; CDR3: ASSLAGEGETQY
V: TRBV28; J: TRBJ2-1; size: many; CDR3: ASSSGTSSYNEQF
V: TRBV6-5; J: TRBJ2-7; size: few; CDR3: ASSSGTASYEQY
V: TRBV12-3/TRBV12-4; J: TRBJ2-7; size: few; CDR3: ASSAGASYEQY